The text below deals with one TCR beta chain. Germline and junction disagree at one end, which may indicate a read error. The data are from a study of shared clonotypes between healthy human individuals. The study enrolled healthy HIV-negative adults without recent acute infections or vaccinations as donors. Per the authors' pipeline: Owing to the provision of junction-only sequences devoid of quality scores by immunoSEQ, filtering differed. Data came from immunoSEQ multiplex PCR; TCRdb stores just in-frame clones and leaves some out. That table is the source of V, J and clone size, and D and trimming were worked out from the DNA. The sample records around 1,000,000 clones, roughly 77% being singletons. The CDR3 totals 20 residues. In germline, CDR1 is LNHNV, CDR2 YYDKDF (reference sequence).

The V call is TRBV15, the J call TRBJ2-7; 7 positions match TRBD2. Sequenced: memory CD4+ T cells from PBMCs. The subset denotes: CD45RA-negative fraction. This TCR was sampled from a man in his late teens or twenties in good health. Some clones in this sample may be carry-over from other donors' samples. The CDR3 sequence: CATGRDSDWGAGPHRYEQYF. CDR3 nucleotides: TGTGCCACCGGCAGAGACAGTGATTGGGGAGCGGGACCACATCGGTACGAGCAGTACTTC.